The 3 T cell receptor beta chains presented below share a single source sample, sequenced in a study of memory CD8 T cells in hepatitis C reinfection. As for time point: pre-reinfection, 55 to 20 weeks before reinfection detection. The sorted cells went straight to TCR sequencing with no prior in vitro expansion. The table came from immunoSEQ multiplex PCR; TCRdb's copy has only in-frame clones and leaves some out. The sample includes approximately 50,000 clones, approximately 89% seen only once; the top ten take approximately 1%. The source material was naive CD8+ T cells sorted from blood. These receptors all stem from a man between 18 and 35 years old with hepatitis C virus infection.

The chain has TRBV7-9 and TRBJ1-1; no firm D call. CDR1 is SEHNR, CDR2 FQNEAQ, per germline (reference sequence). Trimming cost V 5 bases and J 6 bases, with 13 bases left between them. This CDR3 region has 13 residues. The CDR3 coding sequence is TGTGCCAGCAGCCCCCCCGTTTCCGCTGAAGCTTTCTTT. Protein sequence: CASSPPVSAEAFF.

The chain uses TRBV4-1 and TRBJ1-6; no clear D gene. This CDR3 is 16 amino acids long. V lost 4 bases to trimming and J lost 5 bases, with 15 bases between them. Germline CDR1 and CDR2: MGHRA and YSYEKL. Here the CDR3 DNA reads TGCGCCAGCAGCCTAGACCGAACCGGGGATAATTCACCCCTCCACTTT. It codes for CASSLDRTGDNSPLHF.

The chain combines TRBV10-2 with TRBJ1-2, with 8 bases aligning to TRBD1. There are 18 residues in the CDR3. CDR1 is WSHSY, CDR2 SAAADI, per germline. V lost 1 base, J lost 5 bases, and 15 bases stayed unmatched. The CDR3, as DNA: TGCGCCAGCAGTGAGTGGGGTGGGACAGGACCTCTGGGGTATGGCTACACCTTC. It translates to CASSEWGGTGPLGYGYTF.